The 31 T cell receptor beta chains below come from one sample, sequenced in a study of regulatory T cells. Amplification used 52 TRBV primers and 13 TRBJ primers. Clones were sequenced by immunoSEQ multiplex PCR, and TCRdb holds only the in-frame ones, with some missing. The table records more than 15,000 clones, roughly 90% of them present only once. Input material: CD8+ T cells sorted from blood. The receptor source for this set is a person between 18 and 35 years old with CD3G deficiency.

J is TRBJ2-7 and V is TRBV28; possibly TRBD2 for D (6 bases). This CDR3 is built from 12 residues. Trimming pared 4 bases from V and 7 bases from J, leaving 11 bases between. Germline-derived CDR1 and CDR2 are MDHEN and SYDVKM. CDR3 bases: TGTGCCAGCAGTTCGTGGAGGGCTGAGCAGTACTTC. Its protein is CASSSWRAEQYF.

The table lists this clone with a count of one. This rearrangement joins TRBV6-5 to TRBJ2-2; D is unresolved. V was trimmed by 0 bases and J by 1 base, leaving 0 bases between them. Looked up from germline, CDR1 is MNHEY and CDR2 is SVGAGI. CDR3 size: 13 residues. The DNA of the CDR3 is TGTGCCAGCAGTTACTCGAACACCGGGGAGCTGTTTTTT. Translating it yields CASSYSNTGELFF.

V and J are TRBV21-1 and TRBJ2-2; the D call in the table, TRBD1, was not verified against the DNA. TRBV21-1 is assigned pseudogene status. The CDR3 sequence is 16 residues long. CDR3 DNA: TGTGCCAGCAGCCCCGAAGGGCAGGGAAAAACCGGGGAGCTGTTTTTT. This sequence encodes CASSPEGQGKTGELFF.

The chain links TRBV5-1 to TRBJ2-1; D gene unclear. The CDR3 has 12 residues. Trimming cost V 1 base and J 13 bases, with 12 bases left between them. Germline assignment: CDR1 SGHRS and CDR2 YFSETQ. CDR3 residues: CASSLLGLIQFF. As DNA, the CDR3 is TGCGCCAGCAGCTTGCTCGGGTTGATCCAGTTCTTC.

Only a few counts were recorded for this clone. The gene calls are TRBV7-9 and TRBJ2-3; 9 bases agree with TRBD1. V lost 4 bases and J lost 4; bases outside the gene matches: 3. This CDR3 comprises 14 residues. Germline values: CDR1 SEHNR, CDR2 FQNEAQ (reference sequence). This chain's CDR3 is CASSWRQGADTQYF. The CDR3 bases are TGTGCCAGCAGCTGGAGACAGGGGGCAGATACGCAGTATTTT.

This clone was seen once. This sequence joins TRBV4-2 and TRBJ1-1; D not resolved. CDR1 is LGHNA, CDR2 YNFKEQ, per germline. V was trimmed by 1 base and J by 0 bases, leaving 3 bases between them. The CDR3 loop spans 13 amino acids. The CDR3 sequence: CASSQAVNTEAFF. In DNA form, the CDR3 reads TGTGCCAGCAGCCAAGCCGTGAACACTGAAGCTTTCTTT.

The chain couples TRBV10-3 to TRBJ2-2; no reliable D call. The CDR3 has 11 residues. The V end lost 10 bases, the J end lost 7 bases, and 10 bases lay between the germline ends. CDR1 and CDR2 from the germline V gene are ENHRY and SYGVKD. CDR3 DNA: TGTGCCACCATGGAGAACGGGGAGCTGTTTTTT. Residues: CATMENGELFF.

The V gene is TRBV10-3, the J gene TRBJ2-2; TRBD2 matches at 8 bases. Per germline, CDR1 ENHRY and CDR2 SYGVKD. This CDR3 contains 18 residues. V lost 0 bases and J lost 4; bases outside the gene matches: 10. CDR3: CAISESTRVAGITGELFF. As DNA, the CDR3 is TGTGCCATCAGTGAGTCGACTCGTGTAGCGGGGATCACCGGGGAGCTGTTTTTT.

CDR3 bases: TGCGCCAGCAGCCTTGCCGAGGAAGAGACCCAGTACTTC. Translating it yields CASSLAEEETQYF. This sequence joins TRBV5-1 and TRBJ2-5; D uncertain. The CDR3 is made up of 13 amino acids. Germline CDR1 SGHRS, CDR2 YFSETQ. Trimming stripped 4 bases from V and 3 bases from J, with 10 bases between. The full variable domain, rest sourced from reference TRBV5-1 and TRBJ2-5, is KAGVTQTPRYLIKTRGQQVTLSCSPISGHRSVSWYQQTPGQGLQFLFEYFSETQRNKGNFPGRFSGRQFSNSRSEMNVSTLELGDSALYLCASSLAEEETQYFGPGTRLLVL.

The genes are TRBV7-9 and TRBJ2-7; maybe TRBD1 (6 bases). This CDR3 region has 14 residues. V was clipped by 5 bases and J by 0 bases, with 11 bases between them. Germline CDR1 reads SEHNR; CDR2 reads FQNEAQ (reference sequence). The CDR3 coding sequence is TGTGCCAGCAGCGCGGACAGTAGCTCCTACGAGCAGTACTTC. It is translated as CASSADSSSYEQYF.

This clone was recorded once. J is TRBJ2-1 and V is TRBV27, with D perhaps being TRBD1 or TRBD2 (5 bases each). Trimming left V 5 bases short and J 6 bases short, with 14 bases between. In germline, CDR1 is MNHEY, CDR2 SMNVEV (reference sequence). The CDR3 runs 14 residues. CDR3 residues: CASSPTGTANEQFF. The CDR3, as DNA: TGTGCCAGCAGTCCGACTGGGACCGCCAATGAGCAGTTCTTC.

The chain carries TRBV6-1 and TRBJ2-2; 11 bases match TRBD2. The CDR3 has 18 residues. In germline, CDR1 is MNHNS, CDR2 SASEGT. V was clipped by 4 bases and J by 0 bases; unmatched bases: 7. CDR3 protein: CASSAPGTSGPNTGELFF. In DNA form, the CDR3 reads TGTGCCAGCAGTGCCCCCGGGACTAGCGGACCGAACACCGGGGAGCTGTTTTTT.

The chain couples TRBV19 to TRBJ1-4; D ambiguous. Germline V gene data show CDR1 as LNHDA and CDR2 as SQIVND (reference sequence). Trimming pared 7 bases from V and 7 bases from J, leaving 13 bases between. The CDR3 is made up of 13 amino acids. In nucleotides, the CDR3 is TGTGCCAGTAAGGGTCTGACCGGTGAAAAACTGTTTTTT. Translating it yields CASKGLTGEKLFF.

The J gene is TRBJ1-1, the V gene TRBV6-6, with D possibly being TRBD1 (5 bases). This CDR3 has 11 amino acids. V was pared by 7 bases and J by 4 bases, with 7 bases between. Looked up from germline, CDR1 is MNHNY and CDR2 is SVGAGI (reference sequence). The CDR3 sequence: CASNGGTEAFF. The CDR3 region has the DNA TGTGCCAGCAACGGGGGCACTGAAGCTTTCTTT.

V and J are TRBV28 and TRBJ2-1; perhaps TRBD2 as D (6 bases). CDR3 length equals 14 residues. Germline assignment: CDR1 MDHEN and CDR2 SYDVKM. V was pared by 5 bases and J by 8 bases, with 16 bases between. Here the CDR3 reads CASSPWPRRDEQFF. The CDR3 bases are TGTGCCAGCAGTCCATGGCCGCGGAGGGATGAGCAGTTCTTC.

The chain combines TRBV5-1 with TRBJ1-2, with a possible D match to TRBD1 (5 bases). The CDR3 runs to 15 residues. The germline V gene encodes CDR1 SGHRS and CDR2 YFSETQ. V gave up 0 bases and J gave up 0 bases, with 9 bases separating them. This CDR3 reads CASSLAQGTNYGYTF. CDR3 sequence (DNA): TGCGCCAGCAGCTTGGCTCAGGGAACTAACTATGGCTACACCTTC.

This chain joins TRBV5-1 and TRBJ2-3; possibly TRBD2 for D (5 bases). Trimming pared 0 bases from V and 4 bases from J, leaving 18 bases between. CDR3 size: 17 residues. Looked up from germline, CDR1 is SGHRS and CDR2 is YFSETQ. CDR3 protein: CASSLAGRMRASDTQYF. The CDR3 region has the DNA TGCGCCAGCAGCTTGGCGGGGAGAATGAGAGCGTCAGATACGCAGTATTTT. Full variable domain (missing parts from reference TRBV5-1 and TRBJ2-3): KAGVTQTPRYLIKTRGQQVTLSCSPISGHRSVSWYQQTPGQGLQFLFEYFSETQRNKGNFPGRFSGRQFSNSRSEMNVSTLELGDSALYLCASSLAGRMRASDTQYFGPGTRLTVL.

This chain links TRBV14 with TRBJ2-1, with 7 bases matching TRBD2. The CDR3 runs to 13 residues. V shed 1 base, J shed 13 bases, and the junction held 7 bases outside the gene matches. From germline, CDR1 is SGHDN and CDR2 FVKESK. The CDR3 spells CASSQGVGGKQFF. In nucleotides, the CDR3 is TGTGCCAGCAGCCAAGGAGTCGGGGGGAAACAGTTCTTC.

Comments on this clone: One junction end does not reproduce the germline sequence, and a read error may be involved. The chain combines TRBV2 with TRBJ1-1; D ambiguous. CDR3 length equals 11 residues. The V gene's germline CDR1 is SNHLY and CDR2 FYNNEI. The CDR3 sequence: CASKAATGAFF. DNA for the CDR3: TGTGCCAGCAAAGCGGCCACTGGAGCTTTCTTT.

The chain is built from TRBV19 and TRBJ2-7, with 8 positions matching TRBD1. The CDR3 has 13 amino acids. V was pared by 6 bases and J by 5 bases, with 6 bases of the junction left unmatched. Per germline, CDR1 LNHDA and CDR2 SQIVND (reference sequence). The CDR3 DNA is TGTGCCAGTAGCGGACAGGGCCTGCACGAGCAGTACTTC. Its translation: CASSGQGLHEQYF.

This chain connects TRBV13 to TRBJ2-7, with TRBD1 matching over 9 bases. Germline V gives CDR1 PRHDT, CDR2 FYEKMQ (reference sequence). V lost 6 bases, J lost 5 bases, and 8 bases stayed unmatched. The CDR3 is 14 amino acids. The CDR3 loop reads CASRITGGPDEQYF. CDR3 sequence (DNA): TGTGCCAGCAGAATTACAGGGGGCCCTGACGAGCAGTACTTC.

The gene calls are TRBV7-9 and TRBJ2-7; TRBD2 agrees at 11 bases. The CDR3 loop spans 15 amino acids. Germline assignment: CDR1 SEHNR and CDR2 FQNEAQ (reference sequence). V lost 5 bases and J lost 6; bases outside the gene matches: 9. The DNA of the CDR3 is TGTGCCAGCAGCATTTATAGCGGGGGGGCCCTCGAGCAGTACTTC. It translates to CASSIYSGGALEQYF.

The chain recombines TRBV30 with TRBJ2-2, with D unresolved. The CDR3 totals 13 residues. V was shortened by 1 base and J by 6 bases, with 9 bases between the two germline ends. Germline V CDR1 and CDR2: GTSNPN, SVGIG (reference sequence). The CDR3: CAWSESGSGELFF. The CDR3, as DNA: TGTGCCTGGAGTGAATCCGGATCCGGGGAGCTGTTTTTT.

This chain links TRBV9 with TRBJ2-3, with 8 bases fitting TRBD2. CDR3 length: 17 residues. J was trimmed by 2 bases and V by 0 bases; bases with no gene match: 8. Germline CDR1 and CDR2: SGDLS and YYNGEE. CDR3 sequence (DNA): TGTGCCAGCAGCGTAGGGACCAGCGGGGGTAACACAGATACGCAGTATTTT. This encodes CASSVGTSGGNTDTQYF.

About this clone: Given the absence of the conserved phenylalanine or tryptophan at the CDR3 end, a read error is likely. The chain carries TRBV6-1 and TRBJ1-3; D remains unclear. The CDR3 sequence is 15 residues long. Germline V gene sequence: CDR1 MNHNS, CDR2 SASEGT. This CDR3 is CASSEYTAPGDTIYV. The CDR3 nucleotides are TGTGCCAGCAGTGAATATACGGCTCCTGGAGACACCATATATGTT.

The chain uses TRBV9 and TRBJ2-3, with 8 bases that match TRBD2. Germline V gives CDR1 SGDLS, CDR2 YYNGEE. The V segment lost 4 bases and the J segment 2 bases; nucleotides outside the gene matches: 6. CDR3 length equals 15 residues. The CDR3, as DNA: TGTGCCAGCAGCTTGCCGGGGGGGCCCACAGATACGCAGTATTTT. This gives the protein CASSLPGGPTDTQYF.

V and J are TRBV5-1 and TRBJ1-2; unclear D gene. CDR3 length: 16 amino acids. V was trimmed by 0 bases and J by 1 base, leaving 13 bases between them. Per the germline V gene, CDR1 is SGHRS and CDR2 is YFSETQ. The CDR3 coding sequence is TGCGCCAGCAGCTTGGCCGACACGGGTATTAACTATGGCTACACCTTC. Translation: CASSLADTGINYGYTF.

CDR3 in amino acids: CASSPLAYNSPLHF. CDR3 sequence (DNA): TGTGCCAGCAGCCCGCTGGCCTATAATTCACCCCTCCACTTT. J is TRBJ1-6 and V is TRBV9; D gene uncertain. This CDR3 spans 14 amino acids. V shed 4 bases and J shed 2 bases, with 7 bases lying between them. CDR1 and CDR2 (germline): SGDLS, YYNGEE.

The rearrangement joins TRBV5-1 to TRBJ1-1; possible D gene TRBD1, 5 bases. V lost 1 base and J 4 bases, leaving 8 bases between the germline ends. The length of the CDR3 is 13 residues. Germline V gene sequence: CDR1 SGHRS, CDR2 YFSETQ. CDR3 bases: TGCGCCAGCAGCTTGTCGGGGGGCACTGAAGCTTTCTTT. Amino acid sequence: CASSLSGGTEAFF. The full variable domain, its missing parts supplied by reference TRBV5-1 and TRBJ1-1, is KAGVTQTPRYLIKTRGQQVTLSCSPISGHRSVSWYQQTPGQGLQFLFEYFSETQRNKGNFPGRFSGRQFSNSRSEMNVSTLELGDSALYLCASSLSGGTEAFFGQGTRLTVV.

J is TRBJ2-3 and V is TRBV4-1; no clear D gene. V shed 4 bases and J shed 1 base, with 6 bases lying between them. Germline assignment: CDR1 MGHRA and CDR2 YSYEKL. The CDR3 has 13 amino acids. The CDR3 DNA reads TGCGCCAGCAGCCGCGGACGCACAGATACGCAGTATTTT. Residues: CASSRGRTDTQYF.

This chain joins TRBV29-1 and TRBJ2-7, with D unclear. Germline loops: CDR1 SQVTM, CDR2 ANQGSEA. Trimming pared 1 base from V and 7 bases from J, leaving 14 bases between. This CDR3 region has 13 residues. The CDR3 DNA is TGCAGCGTTGAAGTGGGCCCCGGGCTGGAGCAGTACTTC. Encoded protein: CSVEVGPGLEQYF.